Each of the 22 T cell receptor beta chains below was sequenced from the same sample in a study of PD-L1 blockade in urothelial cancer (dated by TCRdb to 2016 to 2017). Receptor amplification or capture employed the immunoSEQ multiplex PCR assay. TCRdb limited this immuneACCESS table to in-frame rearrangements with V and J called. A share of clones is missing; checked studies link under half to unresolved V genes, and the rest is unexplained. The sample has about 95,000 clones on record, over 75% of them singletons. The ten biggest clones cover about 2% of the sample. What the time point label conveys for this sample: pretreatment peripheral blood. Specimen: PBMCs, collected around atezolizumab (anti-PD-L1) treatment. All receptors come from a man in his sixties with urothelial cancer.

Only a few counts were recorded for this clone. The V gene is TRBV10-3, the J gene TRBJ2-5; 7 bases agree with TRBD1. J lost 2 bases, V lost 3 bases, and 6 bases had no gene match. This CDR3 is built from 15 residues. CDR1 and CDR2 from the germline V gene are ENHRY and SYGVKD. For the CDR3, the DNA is TGTGCCATCAGTGAATGGGGGACAGAGCAAGAGACCCAGTACTTC. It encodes CAISEWGTEQETQYF.

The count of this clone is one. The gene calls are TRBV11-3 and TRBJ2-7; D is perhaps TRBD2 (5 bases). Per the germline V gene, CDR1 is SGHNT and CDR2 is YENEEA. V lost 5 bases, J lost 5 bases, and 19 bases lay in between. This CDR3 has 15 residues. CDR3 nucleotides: TGTGCCAGCAGCGAGGAGGCTCGCGGTTTTAACGAGCAGTACTTC. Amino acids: CASSEEARGFNEQYF.

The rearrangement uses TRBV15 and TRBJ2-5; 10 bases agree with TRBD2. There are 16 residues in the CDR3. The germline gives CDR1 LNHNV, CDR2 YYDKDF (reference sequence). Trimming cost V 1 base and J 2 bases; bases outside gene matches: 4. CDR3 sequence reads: CATSRGVAGGQETQYF. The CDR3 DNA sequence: TGTGCCACCAGCAGAGGAGTAGCGGGGGGACAAGAGACCCAGTACTTC.

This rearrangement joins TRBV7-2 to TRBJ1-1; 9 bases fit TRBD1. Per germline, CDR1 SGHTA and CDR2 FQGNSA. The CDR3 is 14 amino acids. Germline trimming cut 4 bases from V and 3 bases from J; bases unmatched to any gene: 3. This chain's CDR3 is CASSWRTGDTEAFF. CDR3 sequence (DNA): TGTGCCAGCAGCTGGAGGACAGGGGACACTGAAGCTTTCTTT.

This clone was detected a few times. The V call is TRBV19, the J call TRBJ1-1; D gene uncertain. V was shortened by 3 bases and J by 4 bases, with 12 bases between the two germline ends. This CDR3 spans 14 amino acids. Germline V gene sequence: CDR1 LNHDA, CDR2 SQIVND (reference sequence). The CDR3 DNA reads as TGTGCCAGTAGTATCCGACTGAGCCTCACTGAAGCTTTCTTT. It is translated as CASSIRLSLTEAFF.

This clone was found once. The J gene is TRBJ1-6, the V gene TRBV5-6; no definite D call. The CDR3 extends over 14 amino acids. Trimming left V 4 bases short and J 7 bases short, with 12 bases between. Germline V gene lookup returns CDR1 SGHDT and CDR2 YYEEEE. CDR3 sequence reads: CASSHSHFNSPLHF. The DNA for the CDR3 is TGTGCCAGCAGCCACAGTCATTTCAATTCACCCCTCCACTTT. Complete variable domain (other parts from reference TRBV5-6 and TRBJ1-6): DAGVTQSPTHLIKTRGQQVTLRCSPKSGHDTVSWYQQALGQGPQFIFQYYEEEERQRGNFPDRFSGHQFPNYSSELNVNALLLGDSALYLCASSHSHFNSPLHFGNGTRLTVT.

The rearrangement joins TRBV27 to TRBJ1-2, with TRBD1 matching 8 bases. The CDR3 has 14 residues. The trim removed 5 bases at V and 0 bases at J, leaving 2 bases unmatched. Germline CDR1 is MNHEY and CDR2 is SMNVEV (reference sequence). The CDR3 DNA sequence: TGTGCCAGCAGTAAGGACAGGGCTAACTATGGCTACACCTTC. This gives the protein CASSKDRANYGYTF.

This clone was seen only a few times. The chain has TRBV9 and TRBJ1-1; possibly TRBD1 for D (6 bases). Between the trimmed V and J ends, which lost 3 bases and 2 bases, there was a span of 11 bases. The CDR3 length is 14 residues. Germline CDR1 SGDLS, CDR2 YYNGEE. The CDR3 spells CASSAGTRNTEAFF. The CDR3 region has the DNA TGTGCCAGCAGCGCCGGGACAAGAAACACTGAAGCTTTCTTT.

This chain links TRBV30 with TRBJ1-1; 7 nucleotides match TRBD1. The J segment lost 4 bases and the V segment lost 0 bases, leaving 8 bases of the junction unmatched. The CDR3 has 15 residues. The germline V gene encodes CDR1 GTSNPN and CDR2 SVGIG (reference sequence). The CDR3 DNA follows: TGTGCCTGGAGTGTACGGCACAGGGGCGGCACTGAAGCTTTCTTT. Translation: CAWSVRHRGGTEAFF.

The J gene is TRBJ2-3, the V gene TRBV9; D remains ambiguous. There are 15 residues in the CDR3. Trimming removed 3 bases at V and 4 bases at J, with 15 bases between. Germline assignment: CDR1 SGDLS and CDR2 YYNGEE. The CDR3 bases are TGTGCCAGCAGCGACCGCCGTGCGTACCCAGATACGCAGTATTTT. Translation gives CASSDRRAYPDTQYF. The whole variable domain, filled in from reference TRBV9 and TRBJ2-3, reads DSGVTQTPKHLITATGQRVTLRCSPRSGDLSVYWYQQSLDQGLQFLIQYYNGEERAKGNILERFSAQQFPDLHSELNLSSLELGDSALYFCASSDRRAYPDTQYFGPGTRLTVL.

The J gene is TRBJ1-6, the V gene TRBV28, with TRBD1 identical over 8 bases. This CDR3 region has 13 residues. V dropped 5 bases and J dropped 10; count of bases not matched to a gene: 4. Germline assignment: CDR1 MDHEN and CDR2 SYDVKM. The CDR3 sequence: CASSQGARSPLHF. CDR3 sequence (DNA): TGTGCCAGCAGTCAGGGGGCGCGGTCACCCCTCCACTTT.

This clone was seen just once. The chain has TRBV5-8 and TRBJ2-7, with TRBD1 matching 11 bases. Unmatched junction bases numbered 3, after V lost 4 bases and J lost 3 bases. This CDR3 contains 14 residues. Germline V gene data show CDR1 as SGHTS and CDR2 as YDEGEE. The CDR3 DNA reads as TGTGCCAGCAGCGGGGACAGGGGGGACTACGAGCAGTACTTC. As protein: CASSGDRGDYEQYF.

In DNA form, the CDR3 reads TGTGCCAGCAGTTACTCCGACAGTGGGCAGCCCCAGCATTTT. Translation: CASSYSDSGQPQHF. This chain links TRBV6-5 with TRBJ1-5, with D possibly matching TRBD1 (5 bases). Between the trimmed V and J ends, which lost 0 bases and 7 bases, there was a span of 10 bases. The CDR3 totals 14 residues. Germline CDR1 and CDR2: MNHEY and SVGAGI.

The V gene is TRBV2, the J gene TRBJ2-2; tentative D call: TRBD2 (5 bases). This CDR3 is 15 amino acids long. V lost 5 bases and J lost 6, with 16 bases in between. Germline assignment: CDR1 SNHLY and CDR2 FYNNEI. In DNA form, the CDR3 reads TGTGCCAGCAGTCCGGACTTAACTCTGGCCGGGGAGCTGTTTTTT. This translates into CASSPDLTLAGELFF.

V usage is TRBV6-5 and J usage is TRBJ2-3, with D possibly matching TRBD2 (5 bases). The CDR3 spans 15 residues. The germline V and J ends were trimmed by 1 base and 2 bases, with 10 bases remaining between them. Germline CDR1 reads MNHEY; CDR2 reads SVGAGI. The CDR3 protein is CASSYFSGTTDTQYF. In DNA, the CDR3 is TGTGCCAGCAGTTACTTCAGCGGAACCACAGATACGCAGTATTTT.

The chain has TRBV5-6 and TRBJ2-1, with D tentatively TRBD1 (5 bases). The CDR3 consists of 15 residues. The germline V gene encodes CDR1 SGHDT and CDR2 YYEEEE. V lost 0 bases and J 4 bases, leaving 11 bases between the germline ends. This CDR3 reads CASSLGGGPYNEQFF. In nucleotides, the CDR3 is TGTGCCAGCAGCTTGGGGGGCGGACCATACAATGAGCAGTTCTTC.

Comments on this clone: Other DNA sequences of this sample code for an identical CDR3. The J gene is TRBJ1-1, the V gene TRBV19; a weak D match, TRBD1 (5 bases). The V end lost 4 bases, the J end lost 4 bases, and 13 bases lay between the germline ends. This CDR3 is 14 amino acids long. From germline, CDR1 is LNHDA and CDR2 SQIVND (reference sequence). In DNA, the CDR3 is TGTGCCAGTAGTACGACCGGGGGTGGCACTGAAGCTTTCTTT. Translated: CASSTTGGGTEAFF.

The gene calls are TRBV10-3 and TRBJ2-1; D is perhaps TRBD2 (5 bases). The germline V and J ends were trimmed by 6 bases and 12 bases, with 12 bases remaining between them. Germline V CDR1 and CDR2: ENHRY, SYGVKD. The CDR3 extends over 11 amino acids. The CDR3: CAIRSGERQFF. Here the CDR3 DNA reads TGTGCCATCAGAAGCGGTGAACGGCAGTTCTTC.

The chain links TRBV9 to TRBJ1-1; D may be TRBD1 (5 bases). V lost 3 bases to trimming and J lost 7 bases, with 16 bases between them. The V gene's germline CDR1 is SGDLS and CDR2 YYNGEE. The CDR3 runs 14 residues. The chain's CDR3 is CASSASGGSFEAFF. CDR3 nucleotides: TGTGCCAGCAGCGCCTCCGGGGGATCGTTTGAAGCTTTCTTT.

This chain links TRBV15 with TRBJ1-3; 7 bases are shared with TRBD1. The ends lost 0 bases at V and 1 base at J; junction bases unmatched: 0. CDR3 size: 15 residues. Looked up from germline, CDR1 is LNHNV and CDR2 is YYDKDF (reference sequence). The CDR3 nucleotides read TGTGCCACCAGCAGAGACAGGGGGTCTGGAAACACCATATATTTT. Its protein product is CATSRDRGSGNTIYF.

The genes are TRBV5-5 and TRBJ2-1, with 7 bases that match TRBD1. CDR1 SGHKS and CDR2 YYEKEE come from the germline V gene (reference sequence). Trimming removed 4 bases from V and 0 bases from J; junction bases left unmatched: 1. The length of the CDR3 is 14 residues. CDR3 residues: CASSRQGSYNEQFF. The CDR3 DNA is TGTGCCAGCAGCCGACAGGGCTCCTACAATGAGCAGTTCTTC.

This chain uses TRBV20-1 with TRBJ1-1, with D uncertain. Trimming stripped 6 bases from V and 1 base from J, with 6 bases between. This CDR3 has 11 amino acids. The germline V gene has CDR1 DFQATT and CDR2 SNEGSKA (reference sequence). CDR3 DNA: TGCAGTGCGAACAGGAACACTGAAGCTTTCTTT. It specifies CSANRNTEAFF.